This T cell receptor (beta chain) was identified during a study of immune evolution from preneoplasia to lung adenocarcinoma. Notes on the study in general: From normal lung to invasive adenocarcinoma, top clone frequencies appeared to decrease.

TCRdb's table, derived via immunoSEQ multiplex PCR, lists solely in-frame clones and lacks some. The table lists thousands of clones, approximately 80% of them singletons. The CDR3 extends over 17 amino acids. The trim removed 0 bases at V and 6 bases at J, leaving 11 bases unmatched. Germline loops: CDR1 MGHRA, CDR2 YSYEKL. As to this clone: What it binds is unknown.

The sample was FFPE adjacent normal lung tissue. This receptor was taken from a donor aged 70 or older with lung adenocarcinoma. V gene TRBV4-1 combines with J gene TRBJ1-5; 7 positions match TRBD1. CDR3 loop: CASSQDQYRGISQPQHF. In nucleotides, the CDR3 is TGCGCCAGCAGCCAAGATCAGTACAGGGGTATTAGTCAGCCCCAGCATTTT.